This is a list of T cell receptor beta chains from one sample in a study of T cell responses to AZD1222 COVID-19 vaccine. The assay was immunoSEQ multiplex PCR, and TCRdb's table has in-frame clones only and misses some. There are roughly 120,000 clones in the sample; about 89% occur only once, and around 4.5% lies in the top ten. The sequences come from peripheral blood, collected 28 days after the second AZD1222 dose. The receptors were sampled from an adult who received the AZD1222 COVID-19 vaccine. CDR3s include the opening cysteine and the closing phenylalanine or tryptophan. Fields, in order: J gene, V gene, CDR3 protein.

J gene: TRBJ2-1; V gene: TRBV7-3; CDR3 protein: CASSPGREGYNEQFF
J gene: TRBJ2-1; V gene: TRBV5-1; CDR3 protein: CASSSLQGAGNEQFF
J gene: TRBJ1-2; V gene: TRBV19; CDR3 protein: CASSIDRAGNYGYTF
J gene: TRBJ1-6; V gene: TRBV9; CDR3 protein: CASSAGGSNSPLHF
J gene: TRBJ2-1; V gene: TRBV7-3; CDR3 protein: CASSPTGTAYNEQFF
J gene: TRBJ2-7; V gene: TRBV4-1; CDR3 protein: CASSQGQGPRDEQYF
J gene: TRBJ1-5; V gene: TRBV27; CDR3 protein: CASSLKEYQPQHF
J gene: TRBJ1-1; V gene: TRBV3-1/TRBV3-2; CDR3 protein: CASSLKAEAFF
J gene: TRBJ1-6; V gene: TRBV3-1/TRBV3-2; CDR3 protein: CASSPRTGQAPLHF
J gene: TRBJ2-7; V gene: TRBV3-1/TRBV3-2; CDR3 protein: CASSQGLWWGQNDSYEQYF
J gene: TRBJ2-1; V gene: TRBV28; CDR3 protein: CASSLYSTSGPRQFF
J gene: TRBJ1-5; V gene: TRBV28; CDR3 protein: CASTLRSAYQPQHF
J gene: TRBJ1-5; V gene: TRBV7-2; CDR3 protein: CASRAYRDQPQHF
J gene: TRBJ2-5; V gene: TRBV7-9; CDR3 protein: CASRTIQGQETQYF
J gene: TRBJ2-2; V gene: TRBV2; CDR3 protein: CASSGEGRGTGELFF
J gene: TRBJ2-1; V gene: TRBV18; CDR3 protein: CASSLGTSGANEQFF
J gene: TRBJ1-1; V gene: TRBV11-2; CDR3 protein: CASSFGQGNTEAFF
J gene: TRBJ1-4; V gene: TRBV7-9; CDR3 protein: CASSRLGGIEEKLFF
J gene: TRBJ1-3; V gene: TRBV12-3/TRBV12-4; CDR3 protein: CASSLTGNTIYF
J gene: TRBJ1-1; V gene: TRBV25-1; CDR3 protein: CASKETGKGTEAFF
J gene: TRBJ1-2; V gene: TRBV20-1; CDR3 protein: CSASVRDYGYTF
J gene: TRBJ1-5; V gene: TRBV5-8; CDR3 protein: CASSLIGSNQPQHF
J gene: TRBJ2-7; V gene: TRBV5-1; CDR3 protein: CASSSTLAGLRVGKSEQYF
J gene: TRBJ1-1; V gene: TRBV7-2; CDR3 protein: CASSLITTGPNAEAFF
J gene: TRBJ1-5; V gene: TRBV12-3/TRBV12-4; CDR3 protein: CASSLRTQPQHF
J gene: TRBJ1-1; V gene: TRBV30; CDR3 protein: CASRRYGNTEAFF
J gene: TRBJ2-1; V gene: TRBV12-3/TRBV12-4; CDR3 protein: CASSFGQGNEQFF
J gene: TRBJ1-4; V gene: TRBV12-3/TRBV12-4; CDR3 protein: CASMGQGSEKLFF
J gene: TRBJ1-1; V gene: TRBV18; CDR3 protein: CASSHGRGSTEAFF
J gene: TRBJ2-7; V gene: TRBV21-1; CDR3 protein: CASSKGVGMALGHEQYF
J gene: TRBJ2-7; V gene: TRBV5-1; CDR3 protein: CASRTSGLSYEQYF
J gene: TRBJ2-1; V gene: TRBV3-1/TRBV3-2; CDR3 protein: CASSLLGYNEQFF
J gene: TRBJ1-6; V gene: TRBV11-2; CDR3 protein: CASSLGRVSNSPLHF
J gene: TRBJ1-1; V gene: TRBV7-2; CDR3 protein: CASSSDSVWTEAFF
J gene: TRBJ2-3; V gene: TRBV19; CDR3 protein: CASSIAGVGTDTQYF
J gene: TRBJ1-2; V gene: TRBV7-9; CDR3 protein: CASRPTGALTYGYTF
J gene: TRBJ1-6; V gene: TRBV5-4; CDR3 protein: CASSVAAGSPLHF
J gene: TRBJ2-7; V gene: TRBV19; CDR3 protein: CASSAQTGVSHEQYF
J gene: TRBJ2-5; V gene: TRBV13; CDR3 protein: CASSRKTGGIVQETQYF
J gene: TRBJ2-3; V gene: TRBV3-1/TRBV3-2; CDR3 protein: CASSRLAGGSVTDTQYF
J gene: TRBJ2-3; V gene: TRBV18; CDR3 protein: CASSPRTTGTTDTQYF
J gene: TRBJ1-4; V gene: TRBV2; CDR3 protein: CASSEQGRDEKLFF
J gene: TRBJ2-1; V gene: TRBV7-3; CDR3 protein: CASSLNPVGEQFF
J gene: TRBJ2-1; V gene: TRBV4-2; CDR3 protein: CASSQDRASGVYNEQFF
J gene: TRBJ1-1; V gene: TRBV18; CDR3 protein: CASSSRQRAGGTEAFF
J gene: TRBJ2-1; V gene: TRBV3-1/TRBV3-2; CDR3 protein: CASSQVVVSYNEQFF